This T cell receptor beta chain was identified during a study of T-cell memory formation after mild COVID-19. Study findings and constraints: Cross-reactive memory seemingly joined, as some responding clones were found in pre-infection memory. Still unconfirmed is whether the second-wave clones peaking on day 37 recognized SARS-CoV-2.

With respect to this clonotype: As yet, its antigen is unknown.

With constant-segment primers, 5'RACE yielded cDNA libraries of TCR alpha and TCR beta that carried sample barcodes and UMIs. One entry per CDR3 protein, called by TCRdb with MiXCR from the 5' RACE reads. Of around 370,000 distinct CDR3 sequences in the sample, more than 20% were seen once. The V gene's germline CDR1 is DFQATT and CDR2 SNEGSKA (reference sequence). J gave up 2 bases and V 4 bases, and 6 bases lay outside the gene matches. There are 14 residues in the CDR3. The TCR originated in an adult woman who had mild COVID-19 (a few samples of this study predate the infection). Cell type and time point are not known. The specimen was PBMCs or a T cell subset sorted from them (not recorded which). The V gene is TRBV20-1, the J gene TRBJ2-5, with 8 nucleotides matching TRBD2. CDR3 nucleotides: TGCAGTGCTAACGAGCGGGGGCGACAAGAGACCCAGTACTTC. Its protein is CSANERGRQETQYF.